The rows below give T cell receptor beta chains drawn from one sample of a study of metastatic and nonmetastatic thyroid tumors. TCRdb re-called the PCR reads through MiXCR. This table holds fewer than 25,000 clones, 11% found once. Sequenced input: blood. Receptors were obtained from a female donor with papillary thyroid cancer or a benign thyroid nodule (not recorded which). Some clones in this sample may be carry-over from other donors' samples. CDR3s include the opening cysteine and the closing phenylalanine or tryptophan. D genes are given only for firm matches. Not all rows give a size; the values are once, few, many and, for expanded clones, a class.

>TRBV6-1|-|medium-sized|TRBJ2-2
TGTGCCAGCAGTGAGTGGGGCGCGAGCACCGGGGAGCTGTTTTTT
CASSEWGASTGELFF
>TRBV5-6|-|many|TRBJ2-3
TGTGCCAGCAGGCGCGCTCTGGGTTCGCAGTATTTT
CASRRALGSQYF
>TRBV5-1|-|many|TRBJ2-1
TGCGCCAGCAGCTTAAGCTCCTCTTACAATGAGCAGTTCTTC
CASSLSSSYNEQFF
>TRBV5-5|TRBD2|many|TRBJ2-7
TGTGCCAGCAGCGAGGGACTAGCGGGAAGATACGAGCAGTACTTC
CASSEGLAGRYEQYF
>TRBV15|TRBD2|many|TRBJ2-5
TGTGCCACCTCTAGCGGGGTCCAAGAGACCCAGTACTTC
CATSSGVQETQYF
>TRBV7-2|TRBD1|-|TRBJ1-4
TGTGCCAGCAGCTTGGAACAGGGGGCCGGGGAAAAACTGTTTTTT
CASSLEQGAGEKLFF
>TRBV19|TRBD1|many|TRBJ2-7
TGTGCCAGTAGTACGGGACAGTCCTACGAGCAGTACTTC
CASSTGQSYEQYF
>TRBV5-1|-|-|TRBJ2-6
TGCGCCAGCAGTTCGAGCCCCCAAATACCTGGGGCCAACGTCCTGACTTTC
CASSSSPQIPGANVLTF
>TRBV5-6|TRBD1|few|TRBJ2-4
TGTGCCAGCAGCTTGGGACAGGGGCACGCCATGAACATTCAGTACTTC
CASSLGQGHAMNIQYF
>TRBV9|-|many|TRBJ2-7
TGTGCCAGCAGCGTAGGTACGGGAAATACCTACGAGCAGTACTTC
CASSVGTGNTYEQYF
>TRBV24-1|-|many|TRBJ2-3
TGTGCCACCAGTGACCCGTTTAATCTAGATACGCAGTATTTT
CATSDPFNLDTQYF
>TRBV7-6|-|many|TRBJ1-6
TGTGCCAGCAGCTTATCCGCGGGACGGGGGAATTCACCCCTCCACTTT
CASSLSAGRGNSPLHF
>TRBV27|-|medium-sized|TRBJ2-2
TGTGCCAGCAGTTTATCCGGGTCCCCCGAGGAGCTGTTTTTT
CASSLSGSPEELFF
>TRBV27|TRBD1|medium-sized|TRBJ1-2
TGTGCCAGCAGTTTTGGTGACAGGGGTGACTATGGCTACACCTTC
CASSFGDRGDYGYTF
>TRBV2|-|many|TRBJ2-5
TGTGCCAGCAGTTCAGGGGTTGGAGAGACCCAGTACTTC
CASSSGVGETQYF
>TRBV5-1|TRBD1|many|TRBJ2-7
TGCGCCAGCAGCGGGACGACAGGGATCCCCTACGAGCAGTACTTC
CASSGTTGIPYEQYF
>TRBV27|TRBD1|many|TRBJ1-5
TGTGCCAGCAGGACAGGGGAAGAAATTCAGCCCCAGCATTTT
CASRTGEEIQPQHF
>TRBV30|-|many|TRBJ1-5
TGTGCCTGGAGGGGCAGGGAAGGTCAGCCCCAGCATTTT
CAWRGREGQPQHF
>TRBV30|TRBD2|many|TRBJ2-1
TGTGCCTGGAGTTGGACTAGCGGGAGTTTCGATGAGCAGTTCTTC
CAWSWTSGSFDEQFF
>TRBV5-5|-|many|TRBJ2-7
TGTGCCAGCAGCTTGCAGGGACTCGCTTCCTACGAGCAGTACTTC
CASSLQGLASYEQYF
>TRBV12-3/TRBV12-4|-|few|TRBJ2-4
TGTGCCAGCAGTTCCTCGAGCACAGATACGCAGTACTTC
CASSSSSTDTQYF
>TRBV5-6|TRBD1|many|TRBJ2-3
TGTGCCAGCAGCTTGTTGGACAGGGCCACAGATACGCAGTATTTT
CASSLLDRATDTQYF
>TRBV29-1|TRBD1|-|TRBJ2-1
TGCAGCGTTGACGATAGGAGGGACAGGGGAAGGCATGAGCAGTTCTTC
CSVDDRRDRGRHEQFF
>TRBV6-1|-|few|TRBJ2-5
TGTGCCACCGCAGAGACCCAGTACTTC
CATAETQYF
>TRBV2|TRBD1|few|TRBJ2-7
TGTGCCAGAGGACAGGGCGGAGACTACGAGCAGTACTTC
CARGQGGDYEQYF
>TRBV12-3/TRBV12-4|-|many|TRBJ1-5
TGTGCCAGCAGTTCAAGGGATCAGCCCCAGCATTTT
CASSSRDQPQHF
>TRBV3-1|-|many|TRBJ2-5
TGTGCCAGCAGCAAACCGGGACGGCAAGAGACCCAGTACTTC
CASSKPGRQETQYF
>TRBV27|TRBD2|-|TRBJ2-7
TGTGCGACGCAGCGGGGTTGCCACTACGAGCAGTACTTC
CATQRGCHYEQYF
>TRBV5-4|-|many|TRBJ2-7
TGTGCCAGCAGCCCAGGTTCGACTAGATCCAGCGAGCAGTACTTC
CASSPGSTRSSEQYF
>TRBV10-3|TRBD1|few|TRBJ2-1
TGTGCCATCAGTGAACTCAATCCGGGACAGAAAAATAATGAGCAGTTCTTC
CAISELNPGQKNNEQFF
>TRBV30|-|many|TRBJ2-7
TGTGCCTGGAGTGTGAGGCTGAACTACGAGCAGTACTTC
CAWSVRLNYEQYF
>TRBV6-4|TRBD2|many|TRBJ2-5
TGTGCCAGCAGTCCCCGCGGTAGCGGGGAAGAGACCCAGTACTTC
CASSPRGSGEETQYF
>TRBV19|-|many|TRBJ1-5
TGTGCCAGTAGTATTAGTCAGGGCAATCAGCCCCAGCATTTT
CASSISQGNQPQHF
>TRBV5-1|-|many|TRBJ1-6
TGCGCCAGCAGCTTGGCCCAGAATTCACCCCTCCACTTT
CASSLAQNSPLHF
>TRBV6-1|-|medium-sized|TRBJ2-1
TGTGCCAGCAGTGCCGCCAAGGAATTTGGGCAGTTCTTC
CASSAAKEFGQFF
>TRBV7-9|-|many|TRBJ2-3
TGTGCCAGCAGCCTTGATGCGGCCACAGACACGCAGTATTTT
CASSLDAATDTQYF
>TRBV12-3/TRBV12-4|TRBD2|medium-sized|TRBJ2-7
TGTGCCAGCAGTTCAACCAGCGGGAACTACGAGCAGTACTTC
CASSSTSGNYEQYF
>TRBV12-3/TRBV12-4|-|-|TRBJ1-2
TGTGCCAGCAGCAAGGGGACTGGCTACACCTTC
CASSKGTGYTF
>TRBV11-2|TRBD2|many|TRBJ2-3
TGTGCCAGCAGCTTAGAAAGTGCGGGAGTGAGCGATACGCAGTATTTT
CASSLESAGVSDTQYF
>TRBV6-2/TRBV6-3|-|-|TRBJ2-7
TGTGCCAGCAGTCCCGGGAGACCTTACGAGCAGTACTTC
CASSPGRPYEQYF
>TRBV14|-|many|TRBJ2-1
TGTGCCAGCAGCCACATCAGGGGCCGCTCCTACAATGAGCAGTTCTTC
CASSHIRGRSYNEQFF
>TRBV2|TRBD2|many|TRBJ2-1
TGTGCCAGCAGCCAAGCCGCTAGCGGGGCGGACGGTCAGTTCTTC
CASSQAASGADGQFF
>TRBV6-2/TRBV6-3|TRBD2|-|TRBJ2-2
TGTGCCAGCAGTTACGCGATCTCGGGACTAGCGGGAGGCACCGGGGAGCTGTTTTTT
CASSYAISGLAGGTGELFF
>TRBV19|-|many|TRBJ2-1
TGTGCCAGTAGCAATTTCCAAGGAGATGAGCAGTTCTTC
CASSNFQGDEQFF